This T cell receptor (beta chain) was recovered during a study of CD8 T cells in Susac syndrome. Germline CDR1 is SQVTM and CDR2 is ANQGSEA. The CDR3 has 14 amino acids. V was pared by 6 bases and J by 2 bases, with 3 bases of the junction left unmatched. cDNA came from approximately 0.5 to 1 ug RNA primed by random hexamers. It was immunoSEQ multiplex PCR that amplified TCR beta CDR3 across 54 Vbeta and 13 Jbeta. TCRdb re-derived calls from the immunoSEQ multiplex PCR reads in MiXCR, one entry per CDR3 protein. In the table there are approximately 120,000 distinct CDR3 sequences, approximately 96% of which are singletons. The T cells that were sequenced for TCR beta were CD8+ and CD4+ cells from blood. Negative isolation yielded CD4+ and CD8+ T cells, and FACS enriched TEMRA cells.

The chain joins TRBV29-1 to TRBJ2-3; TRBD2 agrees at 12 bases. The sequenced material came from CD4+ T cells from PBMCs. This TCR was recovered from a human donor in good health. The CDR3 nucleotides are TGCAGCGTACGGACTAGCGGGAACACAGATACGCAGTATTTT. Its translation is CSVRTSGNTDTQYF.